This T cell receptor beta chain was sequenced in a study of vaccination effects on CD4 cells after COVID-19. Study summary: Within the ViraFEST assay, antigen-specific CD4+ T cells underwent expansion with viral peptide pools prior to sequencing. Post-vaccine specimens arrived a median 72 days past the second dose. The study's findings and limits: Pronounced clonal contraction occurred in clones induced by infection and by vaccine late after vaccination. Convalescents' spike-reactive clones after vaccination were mainly made up of new clones that the vaccine induced.

Germline V gene sequence: CDR1 SGHTA, CDR2 FQGNSA. Trimming pared 5 bases from V and 4 bases from J, leaving 9 bases between. The CDR3 is 13 amino acids. Subsequent to a culture period of roughly 11 days, CD4+ T cells were isolated. The infection with SARS-CoV-2 (confirmed by PCR) occurred in this person between March and December 2020. Participants were vaccinated with two doses of either the BNT162b2 or mRNA-1273 vaccine. Only in-frame clones appear in the TCRdb table, and some are missing; sequencing was by immunoSEQ multiplex PCR. The data show tens of thousands of clones, around 80% seen once. Concerning this clone itself: Its antigen is currently unknown.

The TCR originated in a human donor who had a prior SARS-CoV-2 infection. The chain carries TRBV7-2 and TRBJ2-1; the D is unclear. Sample: CD4+ T cells from PBMCs cultured without peptide, taken after COVID-19 vaccination. The CDR3 is CASSPNKYNEQFF. The CDR3 DNA reads TGTGCCAGCAGCCCGAATAAATACAATGAGCAGTTCTTC.